One and the same sample provided the 17 T cell receptor beta chains below, sequenced in a study of PD-1 blockade in classical Hodgkin lymphoma (TCRdb year 2020). The time point label on this specimen signifies: newly diagnosed, previously untreated cHL patient sample. Using a Miltenyi CD4+ T cell isolation kit, CD4+ T cells were purified from thawed PBMCs through magnetic negative selection. Library prep was done by the immunoSEQ multiplex PCR assay. The immuneACCESS repertoire file appears here via TCRdb, limited to in-frame rearrangements. These files lack a portion of the clones; in checked studies, under half of the deficit traces to unresolved V genes, and the cause of the others is not known. The sample includes about 34,000 clones, with 75% to 90% observed a single time. The ten largest clones add up to around 0.21% of the sample. Sequenced material: CD4+ T cells from blood. These receptors were taken from a human donor with classical Hodgkin lymphoma.

The genes are TRBV7-2 and TRBJ2-1; 14 nucleotides align to TRBD2. V was pared by 2 bases and J by 12 bases, with 9 bases of the junction left unmatched. Looked up from germline, CDR1 is SGHTA and CDR2 is FQGNSA. The CDR3 spans 16 residues. In DNA form, the CDR3 reads TGTGCCAGCAGCTTACGACTAGCGGGAGGGCCGAACGTGCAGTTCTTC. Its protein product is CASSLRLAGGPNVQFF.

This clone was seen only once. This rearrangement joins TRBV19 to TRBJ2-5; a possible D gene is TRBD2 (6 bases). V lost 1 base and J lost 5, with 14 bases in between. CDR1 LNHDA and CDR2 SQIVND come from the germline V gene (reference sequence). The CDR3 totals 15 residues. In nucleotides, the CDR3 is TGTGCCAGTAGTATAGCCTCCCCCCGGGAGGAGACCCAGTACTTC. The encoded protein is CASSIASPREETQYF.

The chain employs TRBV4-1 and TRBJ1-5; 8 nucleotides agree with TRBD1. The J segment lost 4 bases and the V segment lost 3 bases, leaving 11 bases of the junction unmatched. CDR3 length: 17 amino acids. CDR1 is MGHRA and CDR2 is YSYEKL in the germline V gene. CDR3: CASSHNWDRSPNQPQHF. For the CDR3, the DNA is TGCGCCAGCAGCCATAATTGGGACAGGAGTCCTAATCAGCCCCAGCATTTT.

The J gene is TRBJ1-1, the V gene TRBV5-1; no firm D call. The CDR3 extends over 13 amino acids. Germline V gene lookup returns CDR1 SGHRS and CDR2 YFSETQ. Trimming stripped 1 base from V and 2 bases from J, with 6 bases between. CDR3 sequence (DNA): TGCGCCAGCAGCTTGAGGGTTAACACTGAAGCTTTCTTT. It specifies CASSLRVNTEAFF.

This clone has just one count. The V gene is TRBV4-1, the J gene TRBJ2-4; D might be TRBD1 (5 bases). The CDR3 extends over 17 amino acids. Germline assignment: CDR1 MGHRA and CDR2 YSYEKL. Trimming removed 4 bases at V and 2 bases at J, with 18 bases between. Here the CDR3 reads CASSLGSAGPSKNIQYF. In nucleotides, the CDR3 is TGCGCCAGCAGCCTAGGCAGCGCAGGGCCCTCCAAAAACATTCAGTACTTC.

This clone was detected once. J is TRBJ2-2 and V is TRBV18; D remains unclear. Looked up from germline, CDR1 is KGHSH and CDR2 is LQKENI. The V end lost 3 bases, the J end lost 3 bases, and 11 bases lay between the germline ends. CDR3 length: 15 residues. The CDR3 spells CASSPPSGDTGELFF. Here the CDR3 DNA reads TGTGCCAGCTCACCCCCTTCTGGGGACACCGGGGAGCTGTTTTTT.

The chain links TRBV9 to TRBJ1-1, with TRBD1 matching 8 bases. The CDR3 contains 15 residues. Trimming at V came to 3 bases and at J to 0 bases, leaving 4 bases not matched to a gene. Germline V gene data show CDR1 as SGDLS and CDR2 as YYNGEE. The CDR3 region is CASSGRQGMNTEAFF. The CDR3 nucleotides read TGTGCCAGCAGCGGACGACAGGGGATGAACACTGAAGCTTTCTTT.

This clone was recorded once. This chain joins TRBV5-4 and TRBJ2-5; no clear D. Germline CDR1 SGHNT, CDR2 YYREEE (reference sequence). This CDR3 comprises 14 residues. Trimming cost V 0 bases and J 2 bases, with 8 bases left between them. CDR3 sequence reads: CASSLGQGQETQYF. CDR3 coding DNA: TGTGCCAGCAGCTTGGGCCAAGGTCAAGAGACCCAGTACTTC.

This clone occurred a few times. CDR3 region: CASSSRNTEAFF. For the CDR3, the DNA is TGTGCCAGCTCCTCGAGGAACACTGAAGCTTTCTTT. The V and J genes are TRBV18 and TRBJ1-1, with D unclear. The germline CDR1 and CDR2 sequences are KGHSH and LQKENI. V was pared by 6 bases and J by 1 base, with 6 bases between. CDR3 size: 12 residues. Based on the CDR3 plus reference TRBV18 and TRBJ1-1, the full variable domain is NAGVMQNPRHLVRRRGQEARLRCSPMKGHSHVYWYRQLPEEGLKFMVYLQKENIIDESGMPKERFSAEFPKEGPSILRIQQVVRGDSAAYFCASSSRNTEAFFGQGTRLTVV.

This sequence joins TRBV2 and TRBJ2-7, with D possibly being TRBD1 (6 bases). Looked up from germline, CDR1 is SNHLY and CDR2 is FYNNEI. There are 14 residues in the CDR3. The V gene lost 7 bases and the J gene lost 3 bases, with 16 bases spanning the gap. CDR3 coding DNA: TGTGCCAGCATTCCCTCCCGGGACAACTACGAGCAGTACTTC. Translation: CASIPSRDNYEQYF.

The chain combines TRBV6-1 with TRBJ2-3; 8 nucleotides line up with TRBD2. The CDR3 sequence is 16 residues long. Per the germline V gene, CDR1 is MNHNS and CDR2 is SASEGT. The trim removed 0 bases at V and 5 bases at J, leaving 7 bases unmatched. The CDR3 loop reads CASSEATAGGLDTQYF. CDR3 nucleotide sequence: TGTGCCAGCAGTGAAGCTACCGCGGGAGGTTTAGATACGCAGTATTTT.

This clone was observed a handful of times. The chain employs TRBV27 and TRBJ1-2, with D possibly matching TRBD1 (6 bases). V gave up 6 bases and J gave up 4 bases, with 15 bases separating them. This CDR3 has 14 amino acids. The V gene's germline CDR1 is MNHEY and CDR2 SMNVEV (reference sequence). CDR3 sequence reads: CASRPTGTAYGYTF. CDR3 nucleotides: TGTGCCAGCAGGCCAACAGGGACCGCCTATGGCTACACCTTC.

The chain employs TRBV28 and TRBJ2-7, with 11 bases aligning to TRBD1. This CDR3 comprises 19 residues. After removal of 7 bases from V and 4 bases from J, the junction contained 21 bases not matched to a gene. Germline V lookup: CDR1 MDHEN, CDR2 SYDVKM. The CDR3 spells CASTPGQGARLAERYEQYF. The CDR3 bases are TGTGCCAGCACCCCAGGACAGGGGGCGCGACTAGCGGAGAGATACGAGCAGTACTTC.

This chain links TRBV11-2 with TRBJ2-2; tentative D call: TRBD2 (5 bases). This CDR3 comprises 14 residues. V was clipped by 1 base and J by 6 bases, with 9 bases between them. The germline V gene has CDR1 SGHAT and CDR2 FQNNGV. The CDR3 bases are TGTGCCAGCAGCTTAGTTCTAGCTTCCGGGGAGCTGTTTTTT. This encodes CASSLVLASGELFF.

This sequence joins TRBV11-2 and TRBJ1-4; the D gene is possibly TRBD1 (5 bases). There are 15 residues in the CDR3. V lost 4 bases to trimming and J lost 8 bases, with 17 bases between them. Germline CDR1 SGHAT, CDR2 FQNNGV. The CDR3 is CASSSRGGAMEKLFF. CDR3 DNA: TGTGCCAGCAGCTCCCGGGGGGGAGCGATGGAAAAACTGTTTTTT.

This chain joins TRBV29-1 and TRBJ2-2; D call uncertain. The germline V gene encodes CDR1 SQVTM and CDR2 ANQGSEA. The ends were cut back, 1 base at V and 1 base at J, with 7 bases in the middle. CDR3 length: 14 residues. CDR3 protein: CSVEGPQNTGELFF. The CDR3 bases are TGCAGCGTTGAAGGTCCTCAGAACACCGGGGAGCTGTTTTTT.

CDR3 in DNA: TGTGCCAGCTCTAAACAATCCTACCGGGACAGGGGTTTCGAGCAGTACTTC. Amino acid sequence: CASSKQSYRDRGFEQYF. This chain links TRBV7-3 with TRBJ2-7, with 10 bases matching TRBD1. Germline V CDR1 and CDR2: SGHTA, FQGTGA. This CDR3 is built from 17 residues. The ends lost 8 bases at V and 6 bases at J; junction bases unmatched: 19.